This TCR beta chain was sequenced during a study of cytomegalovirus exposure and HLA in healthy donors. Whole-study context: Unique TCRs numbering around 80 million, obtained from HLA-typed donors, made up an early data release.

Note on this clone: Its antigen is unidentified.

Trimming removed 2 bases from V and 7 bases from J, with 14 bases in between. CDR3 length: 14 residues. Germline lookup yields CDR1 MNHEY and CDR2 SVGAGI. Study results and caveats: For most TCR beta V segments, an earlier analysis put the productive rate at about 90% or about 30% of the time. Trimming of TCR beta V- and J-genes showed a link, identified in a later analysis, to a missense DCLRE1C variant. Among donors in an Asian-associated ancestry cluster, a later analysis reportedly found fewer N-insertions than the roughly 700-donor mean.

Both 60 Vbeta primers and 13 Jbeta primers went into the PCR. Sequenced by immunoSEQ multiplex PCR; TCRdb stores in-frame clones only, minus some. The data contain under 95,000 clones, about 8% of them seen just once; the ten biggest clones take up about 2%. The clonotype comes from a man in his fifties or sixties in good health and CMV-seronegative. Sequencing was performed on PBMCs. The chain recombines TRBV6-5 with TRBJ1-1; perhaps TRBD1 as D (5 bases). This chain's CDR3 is CASSYSGQGYEAFF. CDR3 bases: TGTGCCAGCAGTTACAGTGGGCAGGGCTATGAAGCTTTCTTT.